The clone carrying this T cell receptor beta chain has ten or more counts. Its antigen is unknown. A single record per CDR3 protein comes from TCRdb applying MiXCR to the reads. The profile shows about 530,000 distinct CDR3 sequences, roughly 29% of them singletons. The CDR3 is 16 amino acids. The ends lost 2 bases at V and 4 bases at J; junction bases unmatched: 4. Per the germline V gene, CDR1 is SGHTA and CDR2 is FQGNSA. These data originate in a study of T cell repertoires in cytomegalovirus infection. For the study at large: Indicated by public TCR beta signatures were CMV infection and matching HLA type. Broader study findings: Dominant in the ex vivo response were TCR beta clonotypes restricted by HLA-C and specific for CMV. Cumulative frequency of public TCR beta families picked out carriers of CMV plus the relevant HLA.

Sequencing used PBMCs. The sequence was collected from a human donor in good health (CMV status not recorded). Some clones in this sample may be carry-over from other donors' samples. The chain uses TRBV7-2 and TRBJ2-1; 11 bases line up with TRBD2. CDR3 residues: CASSLSLAGGYNEQFF. CDR3 nucleotide sequence: TGTGCCAGCAGCTTAAGTCTAGCGGGAGGTTACAATGAGCAGTTCTTC.